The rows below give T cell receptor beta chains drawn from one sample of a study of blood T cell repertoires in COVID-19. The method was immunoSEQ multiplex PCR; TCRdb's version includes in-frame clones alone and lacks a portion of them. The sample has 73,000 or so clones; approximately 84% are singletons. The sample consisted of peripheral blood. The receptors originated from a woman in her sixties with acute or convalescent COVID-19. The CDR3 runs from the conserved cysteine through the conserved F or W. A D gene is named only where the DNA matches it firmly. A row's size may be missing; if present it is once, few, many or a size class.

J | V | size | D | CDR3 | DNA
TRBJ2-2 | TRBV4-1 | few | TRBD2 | CASSSGLAGGLGELFF | TGCGCCAGCAGCTCCGGGCTAGCGGGGGGGCTTGGGGAGCTGTTTTTT
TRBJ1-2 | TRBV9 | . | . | CASSVENSHGYTF | TGTGCCAGCAGCGTAGAGAACAGTCATGGCTACACCTTC
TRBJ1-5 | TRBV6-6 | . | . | CASRRGAVQPQHF | TGTGCCAGCAGACGGGGGGCCGTTCAGCCCCAGCATTTT
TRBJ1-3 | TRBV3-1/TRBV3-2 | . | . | CASSIQLYSGNTIYF | TGTGCCAGCAGCATACAGCTTTACTCTGGAAACACCATATATTTT
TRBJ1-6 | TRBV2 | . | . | CASSRVPNSPLHF | TGTGCCTCAAGCCGTGTCCCTAATTCACCCCTCCACTTT
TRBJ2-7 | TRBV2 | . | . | CASSESWREGSEQYF | TGTGCCAGCAGTGAAAGTTGGAGGGAAGGGAGCGAGCAGTACTTC
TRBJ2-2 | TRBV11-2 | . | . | CASSLGTGTGELFF | TGTGCCAGCAGCTTAGGCACGGGGACCGGGGAGCTGTTTTTT
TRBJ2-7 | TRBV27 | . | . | CASSLRGGPYEQYF | TGTGCCAGCAGTTTAAGGGGGGGTCCCTACGAGCAGTACTTC
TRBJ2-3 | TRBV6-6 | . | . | CASSYSGPGDTQYF | TGTGCCAGCAGTTACTCGGGCCCCGGAGATACGCAGTATTTT
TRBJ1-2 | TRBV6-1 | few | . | CASSEDQGKGYTF | TGTGCCAGCAGTGAAGATCAGGGAAAAGGCTACACCTTC
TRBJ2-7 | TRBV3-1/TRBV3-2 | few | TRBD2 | CASSQERGSGYEQYF | TGTGCCAGCAGCCAAGAGCGGGGTAGCGGGTACGAGCAGTACTTC
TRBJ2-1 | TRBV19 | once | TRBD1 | CASSIEGDRVHEQFF | TGTGCCAGTAGTATAGAAGGGGACAGGGTGCATGAGCAGTTCTTC
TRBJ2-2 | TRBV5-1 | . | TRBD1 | CASRVNPGQGNTGELFF | TGCGCCAGCAGGGTCAACCCCGGACAGGGAAACACCGGGGAGCTGTTTTTT
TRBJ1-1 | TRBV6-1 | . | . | CASSEGRSWNTEAFF | TGTGCCAGCAGTGAAGGACGGAGTTGGAACACTGAAGCTTTCTTT
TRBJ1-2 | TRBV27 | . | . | CASRRGGDYGYTF | TGTGCCAGCAGAAGGGGGGGGGACTATGGCTACACCTTC
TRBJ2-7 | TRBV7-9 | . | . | CASSPSLTWAEQYF | TGTGCCAGCAGCCCATCCCTTACATGGGCCGAGCAGTACTTC
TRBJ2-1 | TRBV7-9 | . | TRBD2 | CASSPKGGGANEQFF | TGTGCCAGCAGCCCGAAGGGCGGGGGGGCCAATGAGCAGTTCTTC
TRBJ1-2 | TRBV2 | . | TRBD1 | CASSVRQGAANYGYTF | TGTGCCAGCAGTGTCCGACAGGGTGCGGCTAACTATGGCTACACCTTC
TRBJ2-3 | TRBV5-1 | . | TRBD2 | CASRLSGGAPDTQYF | TGCGCCAGTAGACTTAGCGGGGGGGCACCCGATACGCAGTATTTT
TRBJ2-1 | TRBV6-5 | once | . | CASSPRGPYNEQFF | TGTGCCAGCAGTCCGAGAGGGCCCTACAATGAGCAGTTCTTC
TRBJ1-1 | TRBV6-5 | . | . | CASSYTATVNTEAFF | TGTGCCAGCAGTTACACAGCTACGGTGAACACTGAAGCTTTCTTT
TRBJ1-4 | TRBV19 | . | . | CASSLNEKLFF | TGTGCCAGTAGCTTAAATGAAAAACTGTTTTTT
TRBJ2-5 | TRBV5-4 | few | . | CASSLDRRQETQYF | TGTGCCAGCAGCCTTGACAGGCGTCAAGAGACCCAGTACTTC
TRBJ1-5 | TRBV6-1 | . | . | CASSEQVNQPQHF | TGTGCCAGCAGTGAACAGGTCAATCAGCCCCAGCATTTT
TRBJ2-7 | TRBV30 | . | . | CSARRGTNEQYF | TGCTCGGCGCGGCGGGGGACAAACGAGCAGTACTTC
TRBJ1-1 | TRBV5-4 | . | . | CASSLRQLNTEAFF | TGTGCCAGCAGCTTGCGACAATTGAACACTGAAGCTTTCTTT
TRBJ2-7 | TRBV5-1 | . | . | CASSPQGTSSYEQYF | TGCGCCAGCAGCCCGCAGGGGACCTCCTCCTACGAGCAGTACTTC
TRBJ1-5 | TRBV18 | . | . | CASSLAGGANNQPQHF | TGTGCCAGCTCCCTCGCGGGGGGGGCCAACAATCAGCCCCAGCATTTT
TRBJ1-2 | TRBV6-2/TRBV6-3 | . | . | CASSRYSTNYGYTF | TGTGCCAGCAGTCGCTACAGTACTAACTATGGCTACACCTTC
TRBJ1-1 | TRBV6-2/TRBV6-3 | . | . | CASSSPRGYTEAFF | TGTGCCAGCAGTTCCCCCCGAGGGTACACTGAAGCTTTCTTT
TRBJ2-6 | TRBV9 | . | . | CASSVRGLSSGANVLTF | TGTGCCAGCAGCGTACGCGGACTTTCCTCTGGGGCCAACGTCCTGACTTTC
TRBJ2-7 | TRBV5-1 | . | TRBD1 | CASSPGGTGIYEQYF | TGCGCCAGCAGCCCGGGCGGGACAGGGATCTACGAGCAGTACTTC
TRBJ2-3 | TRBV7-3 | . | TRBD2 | CASSLLAGAGNADTQYF | TGTGCCAGCAGCTTGCTAGCGGGGGCGGGTAACGCAGATACGCAGTATTTT
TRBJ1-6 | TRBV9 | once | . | CASSVVSDSYSPLHF | TGTGCCAGCAGCGTAGTTTCCGACAGCTATTCACCCCTCCACTTT
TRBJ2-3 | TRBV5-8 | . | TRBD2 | CASSFRSGGTDTQYF | TGTGCCAGCAGCTTTAGGAGCGGGGGCACAGATACGCAGTATTTT
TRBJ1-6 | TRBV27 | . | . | CASSLGQTFNSPLHF | TGTGCCAGCAGTTTGGGGCAGACATTTAATTCACCCCTCCACTTT
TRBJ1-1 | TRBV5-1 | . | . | CASKELNTEAFF | TGCGCCAGCAAAGAGTTGAACACTGAAGCTTTCTTT